The 19 T cell receptor beta chains below all came from one sample that was sequenced in a study of T cell responses to AZD1222 COVID-19 vaccine. Measured with immunoSEQ multiplex PCR; TCRdb has only the in-frame clones, and not every one. The table includes approximately 49,000 clones, roughly 84% detected once. Specimen: peripheral blood, collected on day 0 of MenACWY control vaccination. These receptor sequences come from an adult in good health.

In its sample, this clone was seen once. V gene TRBV4-2 combines with J gene TRBJ1-4; 7 nucleotides agree with TRBD1. The length of the CDR3 is 12 residues. J was trimmed by 14 bases and V by 5 bases; bases with no gene match: 8. Germline lookup yields CDR1 LGHNA and CDR2 YNFKEQ. The CDR3 coding sequence is TGTGCCAGCAGCAAGACAGGGTTGAACCTGTTTTTT. Its translation: CASSKTGLNLFF.

The chain has TRBV5-1 and TRBJ2-2; 13 nucleotides line up with TRBD2. CDR1 and CDR2 (germline): SGHRS, YFSETQ. Germline trimming cut 3 bases from V and 1 base from J; bases unmatched to any gene: 0. The CDR3 loop spans 16 amino acids. CDR3 nucleotides: TGCGCCAGCAGCTGGACTAGCGGGGGGAACACCGGGGAGCTGTTTTTT. This gives the protein CASSWTSGGNTGELFF.

The gene calls are TRBV6-6 and TRBJ1-1, with 9 bases that match TRBD1. The CDR3 sequence is 15 residues long. Germline trimming cut 7 bases from V and 4 bases from J; bases unmatched to any gene: 10. Germline CDR1 and CDR2: MNHNY and SVGAGI (reference sequence). CDR3 in DNA: TGTGCCAGCATTCCGGGACAGGGTTCGGGCACTGAAGCTTTCTTT. As protein: CASIPGQGSGTEAFF.

The chain combines TRBV2 with TRBJ1-1; 8 bases agree with TRBD1. Germline V gene data show CDR1 as SNHLY and CDR2 as FYNNEI. Trimming at V came to 7 bases and at J to 6 bases, leaving 10 bases not matched to a gene. This CDR3 is built from 14 residues. As DNA, the CDR3 is TGTGCCAGCACGGGGACAGGTATTATGTCTGAAGCTTTCTTT. Its protein product is CASTGTGIMSEAFF. Looking up the rest from reference TRBV2 and TRBJ1-1 gives the full variable domain: EPEVTQTPSHQVTQMGQEVILRCVPISNHLYFYWYRQILGQKVEFLVSFYNNEISEKSEIFDDQFSVERPDGSNFTLKIRSTKLEDSAMYFCASTGTGIMSEAFFGQGTRLTVV.

This rearrangement joins TRBV7-8 to TRBJ1-5, with TRBD1 matching 7 bases. The V segment lost 1 base and the J segment 0 bases; nucleotides outside the gene matches: 6. Germline V gene lookup returns CDR1 SGHVS and CDR2 FQNEAQ. The CDR3 consists of 17 residues. CDR3 bases: TGTGCCAGCAGCTTAGGAGCACAGGGGTATAGCAATCAGCCCCAGCATTTT. Its translation is CASSLGAQGYSNQPQHF.

V is TRBV5-1 and J is TRBJ1-4; no clear D gene. Germline-derived CDR1 and CDR2 are SGHRS and YFSETQ. CDR3 size: 16 residues. The ends were cut back, 4 bases at V and 0 bases at J, with 13 bases in the middle. CDR3 sequence reads: CASSLAASATNEKLFF. CDR3 DNA sequence: TGCGCCAGCAGCCTAGCGGCCTCGGCAACTAATGAAAAACTGTTTTTT.

The chain uses TRBV4-2 and TRBJ1-6; tentative D call: TRBD1 (5 bases). The ends were cut back, 2 bases at V and 7 bases at J, with 12 bases in the middle. There are 15 residues in the CDR3. The germline gives CDR1 LGHNA, CDR2 YNFKEQ. This CDR3 reads CASSQSGAGNSPLHF. In DNA form, the CDR3 reads TGTGCCAGCAGCCAAAGTGGGGCGGGGAATTCACCCCTCCACTTT.

The J gene is TRBJ2-3, the V gene TRBV30, with TRBD2 matching over 9 bases. Germline V gene data show CDR1 as GTSNPN and CDR2 as SVGIG (reference sequence). The CDR3 runs 15 residues. J gave up 1 base and V 5 bases, and 7 bases lay outside the gene matches. CDR3 amino acids: CAWALAGPGTDTQYF. CDR3 DNA sequence: TGTGCCTGGGCGCTAGCGGGGCCTGGCACAGATACGCAGTATTTT.

The chain links TRBV6-5 to TRBJ2-2, with TRBD1 identical over 7 bases. Germline V lookup: CDR1 MNHEY, CDR2 SVGAGI. The CDR3 totals 16 residues. With V trimmed by 0 bases and J by 10 bases, 11 bases remained unmatched. The CDR3 DNA sequence: TGTGCCAGCAGTTACTCAGTGGGACAGTCTACGGTGGAGCTGTTTTTT. It translates to CASSYSVGQSTVELFF.

This clone was recorded once. This rearrangement joins TRBV27 to TRBJ2-5; possibly TRBD2 for D (6 bases). The CDR3 totals 14 residues. Trimming stripped 3 bases from V and 6 bases from J, with 14 bases between. Germline loops: CDR1 MNHEY, CDR2 SMNVEV (reference sequence). CDR3 DNA: TGTGCCAGCAGTTTTTCCTCGGAGGGGAAGACCCAGTACTTC. This gives the protein CASSFSSEGKTQYF.

In nucleotides, the CDR3 is TGTGCCAGCAGCTTATTTTGGGTTTCGGCTGAAGCTTTCTTT. Translation: CASSLFWVSAEAFF. V and J are TRBV5-6 and TRBJ1-1; D not resolved. Germline values: CDR1 SGHDT, CDR2 YYEEEE. The CDR3 extends over 14 amino acids. V was pared by 2 bases and J by 6 bases, with 14 bases between.

This CDR3 is CASSQDSVSAYTGELFF. DNA for the CDR3: TGTGCCAGCAGCCAAGATTCGGTTAGCGCGTACACCGGGGAGCTGTTTTTT. This chain uses TRBV14 with TRBJ2-2, with D maybe TRBD2 (5 bases). Germline V CDR1 and CDR2: SGHDN, FVKESK. The CDR3 consists of 17 residues. Trimming removed 0 bases at V and 3 bases at J, with 14 bases between.

The chain is built from TRBV10-3 and TRBJ2-7; D may be TRBD1 or TRBD2 (5 bases each). The CDR3 has 15 residues. Trimming stripped 11 bases from V and 5 bases from J, with 25 bases between. Germline CDR1 and CDR2: ENHRY and SYGVKD. The CDR3 sequence: CAPDGAAGNPHEQYV. In nucleotides, the CDR3 is TGTGCCCCAGACGGGGCAGCCGGGAACCCCCACGAGCAGTACGTC.

This rearrangement joins TRBV19 to TRBJ2-5; 11 nucleotides line up with TRBD2. The junction had 8 bases not matched to a gene; V was cut back by 6 bases and J by 5 bases. This CDR3 contains 15 residues. CDR1 is LNHDA and CDR2 is SQIVND in the germline V gene (reference sequence). The CDR3 spells CASRPGSGRGETQYF. The CDR3 nucleotides are TGTGCCAGTAGGCCCGGTAGCGGGAGGGGCGAGACCCAGTACTTC.

This chain uses TRBV18 with TRBJ1-5; D unclear. The CDR3 has 13 amino acids. In germline, CDR1 is KGHSH, CDR2 LQKENI. V was clipped by 2 bases and J by 5 bases, with 7 bases between them. The CDR3 sequence: CASSPVQHQPQHF. Here the CDR3 DNA reads TGTGCCAGCTCACCAGTCCAGCATCAGCCCCAGCATTTT.

This rearrangement joins TRBV5-6 to TRBJ1-6; D remains unclear. The CDR3 is made up of 15 amino acids. From germline, CDR1 is SGHDT and CDR2 YYEEEE. V was clipped by 0 bases and J by 11 bases, with 15 bases between them. The CDR3, as DNA: TGTGCCAGCAGCTTGGCGCGGACTCCTGATCCACCCCTCCACTTT. This sequence encodes CASSLARTPDPPLHF. Together with reference TRBV5-6 and TRBJ1-6, the CDR3 gives the full variable domain: DAGVTQSPTHLIKTRGQQVTLRCSPKSGHDTVSWYQQALGQGPQFIFQYYEEEERQRGNFPDRFSGHQFPNYSSELNVNALLLGDSALYLCASSLARTPDPPLHFGNGTRLTVT.

V and J are TRBV3-1 (or the pseudogene TRBV3-2) and TRBJ1-5; no clear D gene. Trimming removed 1 base from V and 0 bases from J, with 13 bases in between. The germline gives CDR1 LGHDT, CDR2 YNNKEL (reference sequence). The CDR3 extends over 17 amino acids. CDR3 in amino acids: CASSQGEVINSNQPQHF. The CDR3, as DNA: TGTGCCAGCAGCCAAGGAGAGGTTATAAATAGCAATCAGCCCCAGCATTTT.

The rearrangement uses TRBV7-2 and TRBJ1-6; 10 positions match TRBD1. The CDR3 runs 17 residues. Germline CDR1 SGHTA, CDR2 FQGNSA. Unmatched junction bases numbered 11, after V lost 6 bases and J lost 6 bases. As DNA, the CDR3 is TGTGCCAGCAGTCGACAGGGGGCTGTCATAACTAATTCACCCCTCCACTTT. It specifies CASSRQGAVITNSPLHF.

V gene TRBV15 combines with J gene TRBJ1-6; D remains unclear. Trimming took off 3 bases at V and 9 bases at J, with 15 bases between the two ends. Germline CDR1 and CDR2: LNHNV and YYDKDF (reference sequence). The CDR3 totals 15 residues. The CDR3 nucleotides read TGTGCCACCAGCAGGGATCTCGCCCCAGGTTCACCCCTCCACTTT. This translates into CATSRDLAPGSPLHF.